The sequence of this T cell receptor (beta chain) was determined in a study of blood T cell repertoires in COVID-19. Study as a whole: The United States, Italy and Spain provided the acute and convalescent COVID-19 samples. Sources were T cells, B-cell-depleted T cells, or PBMCs; the material itself was cDNA or gDNA.

CDR3 length: 15 amino acids. V was cut by 1 base and J by 4 bases, with 14 bases left in between. The V gene's germline CDR1 is SGHVS and CDR2 FNYEAQ. Data came from immunoSEQ multiplex PCR; TCRdb stores just in-frame clones and leaves some out. The sample has 140,000 or so clones; nearly 90% are singletons. Many counts were recorded for this clone. The J gene is TRBJ2-7, the V gene TRBV7-6; no clear D. Sequencing was done on a sample of peripheral blood. The source is a man aged 70-80 years with acute or convalescent COVID-19. CDR3 DNA sequence: TGTGCCAGCAGCTTAGAGTCGAGCCAACGTTACGAGCAGTACTTC. This codes for CASSLESSQRYEQYF.